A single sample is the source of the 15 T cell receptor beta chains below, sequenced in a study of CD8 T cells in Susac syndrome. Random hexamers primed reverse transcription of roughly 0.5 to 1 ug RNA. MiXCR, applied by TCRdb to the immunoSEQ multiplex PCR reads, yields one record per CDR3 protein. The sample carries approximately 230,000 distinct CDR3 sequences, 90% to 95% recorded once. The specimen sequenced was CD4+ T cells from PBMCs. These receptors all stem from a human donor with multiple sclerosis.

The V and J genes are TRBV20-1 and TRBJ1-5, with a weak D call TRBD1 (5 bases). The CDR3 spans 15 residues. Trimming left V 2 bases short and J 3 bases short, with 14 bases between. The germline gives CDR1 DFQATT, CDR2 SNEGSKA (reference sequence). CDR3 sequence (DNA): TGCAGTGCTAGATTGGCACAGGCTCCCAATCAGCCCCAGCATTTT. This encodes CSARLAQAPNQPQHF.

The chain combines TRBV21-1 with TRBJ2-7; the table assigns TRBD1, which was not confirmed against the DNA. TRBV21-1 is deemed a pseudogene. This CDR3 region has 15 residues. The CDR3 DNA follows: TGTGCCAGCACCCGCGACAGGTCCGACCGATGGGAGCAGTACGTC. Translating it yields CASTRDRSDRWEQYV.

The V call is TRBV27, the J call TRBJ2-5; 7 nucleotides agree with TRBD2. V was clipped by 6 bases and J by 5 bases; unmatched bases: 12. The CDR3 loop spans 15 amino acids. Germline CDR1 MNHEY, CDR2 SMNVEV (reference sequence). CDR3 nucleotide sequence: TGTGCCAGCAGGAGCGCTAGCGGCCTATGGGAGACCCAGTACTTC. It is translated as CASRSASGLWETQYF.

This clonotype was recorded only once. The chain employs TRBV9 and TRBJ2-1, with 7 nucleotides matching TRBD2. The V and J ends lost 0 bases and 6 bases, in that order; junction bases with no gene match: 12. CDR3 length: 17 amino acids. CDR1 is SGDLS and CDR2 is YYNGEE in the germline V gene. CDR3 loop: CASSVGGGGRVGNEQFF. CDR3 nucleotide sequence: TGTGCCAGCAGCGTAGGGGGGGGAGGAAGGGTAGGCAATGAGCAGTTCTTC.

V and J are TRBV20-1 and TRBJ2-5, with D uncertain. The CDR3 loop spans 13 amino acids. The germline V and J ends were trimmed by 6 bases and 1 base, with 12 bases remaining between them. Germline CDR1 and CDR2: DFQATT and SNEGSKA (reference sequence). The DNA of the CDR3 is TGCAGTGCAGGGCCAGATACCCAAGAGACCCAGTACTTC. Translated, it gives CSAGPDTQETQYF.

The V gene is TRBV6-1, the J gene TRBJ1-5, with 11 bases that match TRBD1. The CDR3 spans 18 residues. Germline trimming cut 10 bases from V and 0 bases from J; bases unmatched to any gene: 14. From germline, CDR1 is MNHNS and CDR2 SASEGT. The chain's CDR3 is CATLPRDRGSYSNQPQHF. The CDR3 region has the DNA TGTGCCACCCTACCTCGGGACAGGGGGTCGTATAGCAATCAGCCCCAGCATTTT.

Here the CDR3 reads CACSESNQPQHF. As DNA, the CDR3 is TGTGCCTGTTCGGAAAGCAATCAGCCCCAGCATTTT. The V gene is TRBV30, the J gene TRBJ1-5; D gene unclear. The germline V gene has CDR1 GTSNPN and CDR2 SVGIG (reference sequence). The CDR3 totals 12 residues. V lost 6 bases and J lost 1, with 7 bases in between.

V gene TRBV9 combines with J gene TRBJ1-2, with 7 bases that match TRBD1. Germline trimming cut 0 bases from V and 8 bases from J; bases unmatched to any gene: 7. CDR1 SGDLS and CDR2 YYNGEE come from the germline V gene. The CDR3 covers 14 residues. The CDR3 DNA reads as TGTGCCAGCAGCGTAGGGCAGGGGGTGCGAGGCTACACCTTC. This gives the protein CASSVGQGVRGYTF.

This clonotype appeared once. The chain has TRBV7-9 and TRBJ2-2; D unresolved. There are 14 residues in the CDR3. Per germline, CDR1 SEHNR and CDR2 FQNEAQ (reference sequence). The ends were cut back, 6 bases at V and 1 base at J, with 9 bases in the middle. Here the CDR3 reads CASSLRRNTGELFF. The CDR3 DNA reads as TGTGCCAGCAGTTTAAGGAGGAACACCGGGGAGCTGTTTTTT.

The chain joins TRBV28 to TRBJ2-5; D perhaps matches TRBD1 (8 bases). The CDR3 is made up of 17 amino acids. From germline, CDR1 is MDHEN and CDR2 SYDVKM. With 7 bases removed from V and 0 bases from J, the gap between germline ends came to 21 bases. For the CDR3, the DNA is TGTGCCAGCACCCCCAGGACAGGGAGGGGTTACCAAGAGACCCAGTACTTC. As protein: CASTPRTGRGYQETQYF.

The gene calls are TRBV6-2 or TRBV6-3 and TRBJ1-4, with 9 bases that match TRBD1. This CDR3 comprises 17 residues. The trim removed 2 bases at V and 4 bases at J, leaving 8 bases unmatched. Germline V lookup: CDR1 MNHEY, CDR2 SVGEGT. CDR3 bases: TGTGCCAGCAGTTACGACAGGGGGATGCAGAATAATGAAAAACTGTTTTTT. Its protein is CASSYDRGMQNNEKLFF.

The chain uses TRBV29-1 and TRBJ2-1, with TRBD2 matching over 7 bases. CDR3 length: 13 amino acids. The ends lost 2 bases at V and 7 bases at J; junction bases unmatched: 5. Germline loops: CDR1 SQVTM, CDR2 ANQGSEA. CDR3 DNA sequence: TGCAGCGTTGAATCGCGGGGAGGGAATGAGCAGTTCTTC. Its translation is CSVESRGGNEQFF.

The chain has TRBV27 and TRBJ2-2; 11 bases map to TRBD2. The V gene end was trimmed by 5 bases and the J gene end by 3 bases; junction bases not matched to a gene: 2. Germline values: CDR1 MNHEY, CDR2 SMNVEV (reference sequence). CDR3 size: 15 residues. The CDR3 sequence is CASSRLAGHTGELFF. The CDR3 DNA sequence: TGTGCCAGCAGTAGACTAGCGGGACACACCGGGGAGCTGTTTTTT.

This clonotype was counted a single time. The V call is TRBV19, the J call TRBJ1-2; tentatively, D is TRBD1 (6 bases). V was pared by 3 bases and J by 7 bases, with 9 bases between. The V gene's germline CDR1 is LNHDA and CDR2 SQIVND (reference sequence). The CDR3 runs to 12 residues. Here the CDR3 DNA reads TGTGCCAGTAGTATGACAGGTTTTGGCTACACCTTC. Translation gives CASSMTGFGYTF.

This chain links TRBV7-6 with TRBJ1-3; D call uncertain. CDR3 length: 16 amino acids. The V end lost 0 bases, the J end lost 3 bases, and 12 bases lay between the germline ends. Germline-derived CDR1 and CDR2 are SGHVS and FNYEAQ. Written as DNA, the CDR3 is TGTGCCAGCAGCTTAGCTGTCGTTCGCTTTGGAAACACCATATATTTT. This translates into CASSLAVVRFGNTIYF.